The clone carrying this TCR beta chain was seen ten or more times. Time point reported: patch test 2, 6 weeks after DPC sensitization. Noted treatment: therapeutic diphenylcyclopropenone sensitization with weekly scalp DPC. The study extracted total RNA from unfractionated whole blood. Trimming cost V 2 bases and J 9 bases, with 17 bases left between them. CDR1 is SGHVS, CDR2 FQNEAQ, per germline. This CDR3 is built from 15 residues. The library tagged individual cDNA molecules with unique molecular identifiers. TCRdb reprocessed the RACE reads with MiXCR, giving one entry per CDR3 protein. The table shows 80,000 to 100,000 distinct CDR3 sequences, with more than 9% occurring only once. This sample is drawn from a study of human T cells and chemical hapten exposure.

The sample here was whole blood, taken in connection with sensitization to the hapten diphenylcyclopropenone (DPC). The chain has TRBV7-8 and TRBJ2-1; unclear D gene. The receptor's source is a woman between 45 and 60 years old with alopecia areata. Some clones in this sample may be carry-over from other donors' samples. The CDR3 reads CASSLMPETASEQFF. The DNA of the CDR3 is TGTGCCAGCAGCTTAATGCCGGAAACAGCAAGTGAGCAGTTCTTC.